The rows below give T cell receptor beta chains drawn from one sample of a study of blood T cell repertoires in COVID-19. The assay was immunoSEQ multiplex PCR, and TCRdb's table has in-frame clones only and misses some. The sample has about 110,000 clones, 60% to 85% seen once. Sample: peripheral blood. These receptors were collected from an older man with COVID-19, enrolled during active disease. Each CDR3 is given with its conserved first and last residue. The D gene is left open where the match is weak. Clone size is not always given. Where it is, it says once, few, many or a class for expanded clones.

TRBJ2-1,NA,TRBV19,TRBD2,TGTGCCAGTAGTATTAGCGGGAGGGGGTCCTACAATGAGCAGTTCTTC,CASSISGRGSYNEQFF
TRBJ1-1,NA,TRBV5-1,NA,TGCGCCAGCAGCCCTAGGCATGGCGGGAATACTGAAGCTTTCTTT,CASSPRHGGNTEAFF
TRBJ1-1,NA,TRBV29-1,NA,TGCAGCGTTGAGAAGGGGAGGGATACTGAAGCTTTCTTT,CSVEKGRDTEAFF
TRBJ2-5,NA,TRBV28,NA,TGTGCCAGCAGACGGGTTGGCGGGGAGACCCAGTACTTC,CASRRVGGETQYF
TRBJ2-1,NA,TRBV11-2,NA,TGTGCCAGCAGCTTAGCTGACAATGAGCAGTTCTTC,CASSLADNEQFF
TRBJ2-1,NA,TRBV7-3,TRBD2,TGTGCCAGCAGCTTAAAGGGTATTGCGGGAGGGTGGAATGAGCAGTTCTTC,CASSLKGIAGGWNEQFF
TRBJ2-1,NA,TRBV5-4,TRBD2,TGTGCCAGCAGCCCGAGACTAGCGGGGGTGAGCTCCTACAATGAGCAGTTCTTC,CASSPRLAGVSSYNEQFF
TRBJ2-3,NA,TRBV6-5,NA,TGTGCCAGCAGTCCTGGACTCCGCGAATCGCAGTATTTT,CASSPGLRESQYF
TRBJ1-2,once,TRBV6-5,NA,TGTGCCAGCAGTCCCGGGGGATCGGGACATGGCTACACCTTC,CASSPGGSGHGYTF
TRBJ2-1,NA,TRBV29-1,TRBD2,TGCAGCGTTGCCGGGAGGGGCTTTCTTGAGCAGTTCTTC,CSVAGRGFLEQFF
TRBJ1-3,NA,TRBV2,NA,TGTGCCAGCACTCTTTTGGACGGGAGAAACACCATATATTTT,CASTLLDGRNTIYF
TRBJ2-7,NA,TRBV3-1/TRBV3-2,NA,TGTGCCAGCAGCCGGACTGGCAGCAACGAGCAGTACTTC,CASSRTGSNEQYF
TRBJ2-1,NA,TRBV4-2,TRBD2,TGTGCCAGCAGCCAAGACCCGGGACTAGCAAAAGAGCAGTTCTTC,CASSQDPGLAKEQFF
TRBJ2-3,NA,TRBV29-1,TRBD2,TGCAGCGACCGATCCGGGACTAGCGGCGGAGATACGCAGTATTTT,CSDRSGTSGGDTQYF
TRBJ2-7,NA,TRBV27,TRBD1,TGTGCCAGCAGTTTGACAGGGGGCTACGAGCAGTACTTC,CASSLTGGYEQYF
TRBJ2-3,once,TRBV7-3,NA,TGTGCCAGCAGCTTACTGGTGGGAGGCACAGATACGCAGTATTTT,CASSLLVGGTDTQYF
TRBJ1-5,NA,TRBV4-2,NA,TGTGCCAGCAGCCAAGATTTGGGGGCAGGCAATCAGCCCCAGCATTTT,CASSQDLGAGNQPQHF
TRBJ2-2,NA,TRBV9,NA,TGTGCCAGCAGCGTTCGGTCGCAGGGTTACACCGGGGAGCTGTTTTTT,CASSVRSQGYTGELFF
TRBJ1-6,NA,TRBV7-2,NA,TGTGCCAGCAGGGGGAGCTCCTATAATTCACCCCTCCACTTT,CASRGSSYNSPLHF
TRBJ2-5,NA,TRBV7-3,NA,TGTGCCAGCAGCTTCCCACAAGAGACCCAGTACTTC,CASSFPQETQYF
TRBJ2-7,once,TRBV5-6,NA,TGTGCCAGCAGCTTGTTTAACAGGGTTTACGAGCAGTACTTC,CASSLFNRVYEQYF
TRBJ2-1,NA,TRBV27,TRBD2,TGTGCCAGCAGGGGGGGACCCGGGACTAGCGGGATGAAGTTCTTC,CASRGGPGTSGMKFF
TRBJ2-3,NA,TRBV5-4,TRBD2,TGTGCCAGCAGCTTGGTCAGCGGGAGCGGCACAGATACGCAGTATTTT,CASSLVSGSGTDTQYF
TRBJ2-7,NA,TRBV6-1,NA,TGTGCCAGCAGTGAACTGGGGCAGGGCGAGCAGTACTTC,CASSELGQGEQYF
TRBJ2-7,NA,TRBV20-1,NA,TGCAGTGCTAGTAGAAGCCAATACGAGCAGTACTTC,CSASRSQYEQYF
TRBJ1-4,NA,TRBV28,NA,TGTGCCAGCAGTTTCGGCAGGGAAAAACTGTTTTTT,CASSFGREKLFF
TRBJ2-2,NA,TRBV5-1,NA,TGCGCCAGCAGCTCCTTTGAGGTCACCAACACCGGGGAGCTGTTTTTT,CASSSFEVTNTGELFF
TRBJ2-7,NA,TRBV2,TRBD2,TGTGCCAGCAGCCTACTAGCGGGGCTCGGGGAGCAGTACTTC,CASSLLAGLGEQYF
TRBJ2-5,NA,TRBV6-2/TRBV6-3,NA,TGTGCCAGCAGCAAGGGGCTGACCGTCGGGGAGACCCAGTACTTC,CASSKGLTVGETQYF
TRBJ2-2,NA,TRBV27,NA,TGTGCCAGCAGCCTTATGTCTTCCTACACCGGGGAGCTGTTTTTT,CASSLMSSYTGELFF
TRBJ1-6,NA,TRBV6-5,NA,TGTGCCAGCAGTTACCTGGGCCCCTTTGATTCACCCCTCCACTTT,CASSYLGPFDSPLHF
TRBJ2-7,few,TRBV6-2/TRBV6-3,NA,TGTGCCAGCAGCCCAAGAGGGATGGGCTCCTACGAGCAGTACTTC,CASSPRGMGSYEQYF
TRBJ1-3,NA,TRBV18,NA,TGTGCCAGCTCACCACCGGATGGACATGCCATATATTTT,CASSPPDGHAIYF
TRBJ1-2,NA,TRBV7-9,TRBD1,TGTGCCAGCAGCTCGACGACAGGGGGTAACTATGGCTACACCTTC,CASSSTTGGNYGYTF
TRBJ1-2,NA,TRBV28,NA,TGTGCCAGCAGGCCAGGCGGGTATGGCTACACCTTC,CASRPGGYGYTF
TRBJ2-2,NA,TRBV28,TRBD2,TGTGCCAGTAGCGGGGCGAACACCGGGGAGCTGTTTTTT,CASSGANTGELFF
TRBJ2-1,NA,TRBV4-1,NA,TGCGCCAGCAGCCAAGAGGCCAGGGTGAATGAGCAGTTCTTC,CASSQEARVNEQFF
TRBJ1-2,NA,TRBV9,NA,TGTGCCAGCAGCGGGTCTCAGGGCTACACCTTC,CASSGSQGYTF
TRBJ2-5,NA,TRBV7-7,NA,TGTGCTAGCAGCCCTACAGGGTCTCAAGAGACCCAGTACTTC,CASSPTGSQETQYF
TRBJ2-7,NA,TRBV4-1,TRBD2,TGCGCCAGCAGCCAAGTCACTAGCGGGTTTTCGGGGGAGCAGTACTTC,CASSQVTSGFSGEQYF
TRBJ1-2,few,TRBV3-1/TRBV3-2,TRBD1,TGTGCCAGCAGAGGAACACGGACAGGAATGTACTATGGCTACACCTTC,CASRGTRTGMYYGYTF
TRBJ2-7,NA,TRBV19,NA,TGTGCCAGTAGTATAATGGGCACAGGGGAGCAGTACTTC,CASSIMGTGEQYF